This TCR beta chain was observed in a study of T cell responses to AZD1222 COVID-19 vaccine. The CDR3 sequence is 15 residues long. The V end lost 5 bases, the J end lost 3 bases, and 18 bases lay between the germline ends. Germline loops: CDR1 SGDLS, CDR2 YYNGEE. TCRdb's copy holds only in-frame clones and misses some; the assay was immunoSEQ multiplex PCR. This sample has approximately 94,000 clones, with about 89% found just once. Notes on this clone: What it binds is not known.

The study, taken as a whole, reports: Spike-specific TCR breadth and depth both grew after two AZD1222 doses. The donors showed a predominance of white British ancestry and of females, with possible underestimation of clonal diversity. Researchers took repertoire samples only after the peak T cell response had come. As reported, nearly half of all spike-specific TCRs target variant regions that are unmutated.

Here the sequenced sample was peripheral blood, taken on day 0 of MenACWY control vaccination. The TCR sequence derives from an adult in good health. The chain carries TRBV9 and TRBJ2-7; D tentatively reads TRBD1 or TRBD2 (7 bases each). The CDR3 coding sequence is TGTGCCAGCAGTGAGGGGGGGACAGCCCTCTACGAGCAGTACTTC. Encoded protein: CASSEGGTALYEQYF.